A single sample gave rise to the 3 T cell receptor beta chains below, sequenced in a study of CD8+CD57+ T cells in acquired aplastic anemia. Patients included in sequencing had previously demonstrated CD8+CD57+ cell expansion by flow cytometry. Profiling that covered TCR beta VDJ and CDR3 relied on genomic DNA as its template. Each CDR3 protein gets one entry after TCRdb re-called the reads with MiXCR. The data hold around 200,000 distinct CDR3 sequences, with 45% to 60% observed a single time. The specimen sequenced was sorted CD4+, CD8+, or CD8+CD57+ T cells (not recorded which) from PBMCs. These receptors all come from a human donor with aplastic anemia.

There are a few counts of this clonotype. V is TRBV25-1 and J is TRBJ1-2, with D maybe TRBD1 (6 bases). The V gene lost 1 base and the J gene lost 8 bases, with 20 bases spanning the gap. The CDR3 totals 16 residues. Germline V gives CDR1 MGHDK, CDR2 SYGVNS. The DNA of the CDR3 is TGTGCCAGCAGTGAATGGGGGCGGGAGACAGAACTCGGCTACACCTTC. Translating gives CASSEWGRETELGYTF.

The V gene is TRBV20-1, the J gene TRBJ2-3; D is unresolved. Germline values: CDR1 DFQATT, CDR2 SNEGSKA (reference sequence). V gave up 4 bases and J gave up 6 bases, with 17 bases separating them. The CDR3 is made up of 14 amino acids. Here the CDR3 DNA reads TGCAGTGCTACCCAGACGAATGCTGAGGATACGCAGTATTTT. Protein: CSATQTNAEDTQYF.

The sample holds one count of this clonotype. The chain couples TRBV20-1 to TRBJ2-7, with D perhaps TRBD2 (5 bases). The CDR3 extends over 13 amino acids. Germline V CDR1 and CDR2: DFQATT, SNEGSKA (reference sequence). Trimming left V 3 bases short and J 2 bases short, with 11 bases between. The CDR3, as DNA: TGCAGTGCTAGGAATCGAGGGACCTACGAGCAGTACTTC. Its protein is CSARNRGTYEQYF.